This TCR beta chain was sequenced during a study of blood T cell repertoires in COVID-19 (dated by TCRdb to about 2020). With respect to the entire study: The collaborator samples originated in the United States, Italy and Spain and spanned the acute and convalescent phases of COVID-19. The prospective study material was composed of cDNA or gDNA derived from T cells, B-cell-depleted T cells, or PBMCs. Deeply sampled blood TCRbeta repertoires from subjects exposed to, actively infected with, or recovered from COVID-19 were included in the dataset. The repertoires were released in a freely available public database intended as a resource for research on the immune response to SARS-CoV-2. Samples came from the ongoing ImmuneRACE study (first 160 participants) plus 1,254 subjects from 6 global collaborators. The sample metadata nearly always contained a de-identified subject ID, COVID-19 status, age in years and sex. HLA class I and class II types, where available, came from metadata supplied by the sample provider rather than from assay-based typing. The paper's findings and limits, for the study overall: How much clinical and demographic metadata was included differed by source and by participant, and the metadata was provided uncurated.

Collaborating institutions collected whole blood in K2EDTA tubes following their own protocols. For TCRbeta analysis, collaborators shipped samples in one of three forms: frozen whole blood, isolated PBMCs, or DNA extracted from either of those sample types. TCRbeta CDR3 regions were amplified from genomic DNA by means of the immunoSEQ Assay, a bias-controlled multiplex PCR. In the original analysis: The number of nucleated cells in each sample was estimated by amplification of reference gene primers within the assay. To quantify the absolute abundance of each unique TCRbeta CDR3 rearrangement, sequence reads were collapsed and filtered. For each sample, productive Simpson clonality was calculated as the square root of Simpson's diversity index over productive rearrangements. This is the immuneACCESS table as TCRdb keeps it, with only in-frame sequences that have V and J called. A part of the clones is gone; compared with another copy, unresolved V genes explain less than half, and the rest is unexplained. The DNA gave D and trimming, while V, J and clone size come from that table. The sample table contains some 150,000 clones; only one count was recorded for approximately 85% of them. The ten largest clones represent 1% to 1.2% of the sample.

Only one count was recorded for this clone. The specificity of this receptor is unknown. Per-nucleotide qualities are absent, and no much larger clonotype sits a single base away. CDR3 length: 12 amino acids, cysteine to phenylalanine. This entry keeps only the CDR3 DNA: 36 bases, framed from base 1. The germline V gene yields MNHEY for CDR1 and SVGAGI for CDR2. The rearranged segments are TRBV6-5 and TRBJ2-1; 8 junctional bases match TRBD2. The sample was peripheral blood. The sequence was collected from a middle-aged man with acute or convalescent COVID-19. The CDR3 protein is CASGLVFNEQFF. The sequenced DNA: TGTGCTTCGGGACTAGTGTTCAATGAGCAGTTCTTC.